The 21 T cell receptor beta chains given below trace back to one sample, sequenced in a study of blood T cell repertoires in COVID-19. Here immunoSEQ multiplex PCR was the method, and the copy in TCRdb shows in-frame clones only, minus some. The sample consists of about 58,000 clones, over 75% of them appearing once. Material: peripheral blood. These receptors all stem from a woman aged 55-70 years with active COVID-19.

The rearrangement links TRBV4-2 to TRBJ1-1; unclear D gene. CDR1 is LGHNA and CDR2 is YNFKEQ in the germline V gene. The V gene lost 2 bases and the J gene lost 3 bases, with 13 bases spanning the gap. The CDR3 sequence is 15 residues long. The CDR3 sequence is CASSQPSGSYTEAFF. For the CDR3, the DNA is TGTGCCAGCAGCCAACCCTCAGGTTCCTACACTGAAGCTTTCTTT.

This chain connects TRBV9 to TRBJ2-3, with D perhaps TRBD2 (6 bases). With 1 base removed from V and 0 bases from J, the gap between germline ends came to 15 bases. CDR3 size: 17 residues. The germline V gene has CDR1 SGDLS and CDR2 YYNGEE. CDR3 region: CASSVHGGAISTDTQYF. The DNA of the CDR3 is TGTGCCAGCAGCGTACACGGCGGGGCGATTAGCACAGATACGCAGTATTTT.

CDR3 sequence: CASSEAPVGQPQHF. In DNA, the CDR3 is TGCGCCAGCAGTGAAGCCCCCGTCGGGCAGCCCCAGCATTTT. The chain uses TRBV10-2 and TRBJ1-5; no firm D call. This CDR3 is 14 amino acids long. The germline V gene encodes CDR1 WSHSY and CDR2 SAAADI. The ends were cut back, 3 bases at V and 7 bases at J, with 13 bases in the middle.

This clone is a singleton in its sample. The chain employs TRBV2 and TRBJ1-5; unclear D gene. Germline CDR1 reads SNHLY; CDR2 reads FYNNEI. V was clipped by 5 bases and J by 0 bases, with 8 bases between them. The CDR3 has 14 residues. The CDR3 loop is CASSTRYSNQPQHF. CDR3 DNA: TGTGCCAGCAGTACACGATATAGCAATCAGCCCCAGCATTTT. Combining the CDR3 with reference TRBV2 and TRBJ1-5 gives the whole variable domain EPEVTQTPSHQVTQMGQEVILRCVPISNHLYFYWYRQILGQKVEFLVSFYNNEISEKSEIFDDQFSVERPDGSNFTLKIRSTKLEDSAMYFCASSTRYSNQPQHFGDGTRLSIL.

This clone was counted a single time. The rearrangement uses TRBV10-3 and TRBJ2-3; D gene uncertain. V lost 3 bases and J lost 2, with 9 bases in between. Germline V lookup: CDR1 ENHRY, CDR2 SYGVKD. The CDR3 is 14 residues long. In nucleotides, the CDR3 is TGTGCCATCAGTGATAGCAGCCTCACAGATACGCAGTATTTT. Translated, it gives CAISDSSLTDTQYF.

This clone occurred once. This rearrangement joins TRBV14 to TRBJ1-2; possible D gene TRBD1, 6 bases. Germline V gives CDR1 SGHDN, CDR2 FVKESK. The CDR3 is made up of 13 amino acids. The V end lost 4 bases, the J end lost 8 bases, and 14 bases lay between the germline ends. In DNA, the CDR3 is TGTGCCAGCAGCCCCCGAGGGGGTGAGGGCTACACCTTC. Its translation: CASSPRGGEGYTF.

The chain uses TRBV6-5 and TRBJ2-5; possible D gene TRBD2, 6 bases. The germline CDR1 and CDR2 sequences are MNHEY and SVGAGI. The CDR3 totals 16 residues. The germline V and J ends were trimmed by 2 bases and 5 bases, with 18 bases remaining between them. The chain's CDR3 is CASSYGGSRIGETQYF. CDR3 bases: TGTGCCAGCAGTTACGGGGGGTCCAGGATAGGGGAGACCCAGTACTTC.

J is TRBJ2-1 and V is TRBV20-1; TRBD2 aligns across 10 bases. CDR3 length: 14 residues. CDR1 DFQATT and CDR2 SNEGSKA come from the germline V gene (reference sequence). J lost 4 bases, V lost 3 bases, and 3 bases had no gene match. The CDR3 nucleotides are TGCAGTGCTAGTGCTAGCGGGGGTTACAATGAGCAGTTCTTC. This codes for CSASASGGYNEQFF.

CDR3 sequence reads: CASRPGASGGYEQYF. CDR3 sequence (DNA): TGCGCCAGCCGCCCTGGGGCTAGCGGGGGGTACGAGCAGTACTTC. V gene TRBV5-1 combines with J gene TRBJ2-7; 11 bases align to TRBD2. The CDR3 has 15 residues. With V trimmed by 7 bases and J by 4 bases, 10 bases remained unmatched. Germline values: CDR1 SGHRS, CDR2 YFSETQ.

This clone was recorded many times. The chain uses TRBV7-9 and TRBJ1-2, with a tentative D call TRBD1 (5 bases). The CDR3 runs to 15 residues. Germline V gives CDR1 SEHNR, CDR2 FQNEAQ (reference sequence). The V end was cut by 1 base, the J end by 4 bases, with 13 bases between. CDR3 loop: CASSLEGRVGYGYTF. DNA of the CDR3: TGTGCCAGCAGCTTAGAAGGCAGGGTGGGCTATGGCTACACCTTC.

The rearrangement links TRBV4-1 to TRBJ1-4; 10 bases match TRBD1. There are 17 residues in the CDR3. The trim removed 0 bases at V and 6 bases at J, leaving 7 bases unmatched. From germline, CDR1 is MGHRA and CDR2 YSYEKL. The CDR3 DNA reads TGCGCCAGCAGCCAAGAGTTTGACAGGGGGCGTTATGAAAAACTGTTTTTT. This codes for CASSQEFDRGRYEKLFF.

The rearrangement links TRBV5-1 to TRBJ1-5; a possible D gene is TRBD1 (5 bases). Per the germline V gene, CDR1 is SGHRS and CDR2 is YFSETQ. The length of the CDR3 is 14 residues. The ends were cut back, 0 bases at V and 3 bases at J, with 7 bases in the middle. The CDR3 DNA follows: TGCGCCAGCAGCTTGGAAGGGGACAATCAGCCCCAGCATTTT. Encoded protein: CASSLEGDNQPQHF.

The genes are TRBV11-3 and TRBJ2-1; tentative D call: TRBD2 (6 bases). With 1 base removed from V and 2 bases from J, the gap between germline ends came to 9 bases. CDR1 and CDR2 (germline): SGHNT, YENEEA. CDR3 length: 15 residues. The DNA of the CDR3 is TGTGCCAGCAGCTTAGGCGGGGACCCCTACAATGAGCAGTTCTTC. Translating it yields CASSLGGDPYNEQFF.

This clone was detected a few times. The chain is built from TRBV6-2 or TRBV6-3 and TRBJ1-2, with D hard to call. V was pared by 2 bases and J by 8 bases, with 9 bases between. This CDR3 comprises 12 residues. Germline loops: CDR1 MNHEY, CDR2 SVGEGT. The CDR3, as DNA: TGTGCCAGCAGTTACCGGGGTAGAGGCTACACCTTC. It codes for CASSYRGRGYTF.

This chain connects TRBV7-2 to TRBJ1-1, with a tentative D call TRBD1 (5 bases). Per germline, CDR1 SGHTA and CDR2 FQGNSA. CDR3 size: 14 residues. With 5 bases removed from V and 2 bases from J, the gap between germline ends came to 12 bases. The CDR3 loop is CASSPGRGNTEAFF. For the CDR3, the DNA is TGTGCCAGCAGCCCGGGGCGGGGTAACACTGAAGCTTTCTTT.

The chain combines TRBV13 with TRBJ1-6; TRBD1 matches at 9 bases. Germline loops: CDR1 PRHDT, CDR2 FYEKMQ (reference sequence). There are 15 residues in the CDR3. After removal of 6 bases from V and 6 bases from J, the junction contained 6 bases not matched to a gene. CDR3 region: CASRYRQGGNSPLHF. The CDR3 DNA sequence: TGTGCCAGCAGATACCGACAGGGGGGTAATTCACCCCTCCACTTT.

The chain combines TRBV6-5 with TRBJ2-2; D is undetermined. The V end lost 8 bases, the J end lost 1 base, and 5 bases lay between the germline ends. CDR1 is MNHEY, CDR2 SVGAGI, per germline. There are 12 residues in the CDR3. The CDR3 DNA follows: TGTGCCAGCGGCAGGAACACCGGGGAGCTGTTTTTT. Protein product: CASGRNTGELFF.

The CDR3 reads CASRRLAGWETQYF. CDR3 sequence (DNA): TGTGCCAGCAGAAGACTAGCGGGGTGGGAGACCCAGTACTTC. This sequence joins TRBV6-6 and TRBJ2-5, with 11 positions matching TRBD2. There are 14 residues in the CDR3. V shed 6 bases and J 5 bases; nucleotides not matched to a gene: 5. CDR1 MNHNY and CDR2 SVGAGI come from the germline V gene (reference sequence).

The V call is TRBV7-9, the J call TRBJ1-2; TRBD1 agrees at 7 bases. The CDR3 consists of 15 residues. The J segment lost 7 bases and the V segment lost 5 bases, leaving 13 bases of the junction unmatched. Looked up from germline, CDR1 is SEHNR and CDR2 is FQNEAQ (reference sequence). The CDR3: CASSTDQGGGIGYTF. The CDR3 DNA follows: TGTGCCAGCAGCACTGACCAGGGGGGAGGAATTGGCTACACCTTC.

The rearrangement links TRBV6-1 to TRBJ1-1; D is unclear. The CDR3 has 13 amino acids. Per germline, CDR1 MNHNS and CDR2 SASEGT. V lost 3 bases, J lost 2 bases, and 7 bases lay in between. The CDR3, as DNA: TGTGCCAGCAGTGAGGAGGGCAACACTGAAGCTTTCTTT. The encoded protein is CASSEEGNTEAFF.

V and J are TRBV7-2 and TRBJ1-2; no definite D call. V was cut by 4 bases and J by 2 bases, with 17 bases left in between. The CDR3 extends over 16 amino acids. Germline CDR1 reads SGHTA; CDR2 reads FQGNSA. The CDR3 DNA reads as TGTGCCAGCAGCTACACCTCCCGGCAGGCAAACTATGGCTACACCTTC. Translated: CASSYTSRQANYGYTF.